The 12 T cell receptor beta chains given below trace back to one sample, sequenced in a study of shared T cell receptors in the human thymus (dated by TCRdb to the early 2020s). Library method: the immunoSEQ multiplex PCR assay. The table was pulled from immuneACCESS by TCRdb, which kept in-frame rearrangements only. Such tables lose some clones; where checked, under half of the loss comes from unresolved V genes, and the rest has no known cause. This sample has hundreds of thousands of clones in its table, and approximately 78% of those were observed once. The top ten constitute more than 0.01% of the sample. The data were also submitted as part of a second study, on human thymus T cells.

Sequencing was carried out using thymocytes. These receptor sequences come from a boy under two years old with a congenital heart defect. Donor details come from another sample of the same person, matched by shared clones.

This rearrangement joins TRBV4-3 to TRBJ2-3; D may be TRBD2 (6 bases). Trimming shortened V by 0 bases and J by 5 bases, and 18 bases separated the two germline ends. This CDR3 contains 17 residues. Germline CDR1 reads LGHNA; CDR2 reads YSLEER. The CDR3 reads CASSQDFARSSVDTQYF. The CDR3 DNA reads TGCGCCAGCAGCCAAGATTTTGCCCGTTCTAGCGTAGATACGCAGTATTTT.

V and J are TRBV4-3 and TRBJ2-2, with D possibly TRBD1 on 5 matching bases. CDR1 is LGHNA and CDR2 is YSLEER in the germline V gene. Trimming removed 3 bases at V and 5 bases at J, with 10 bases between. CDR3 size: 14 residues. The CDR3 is CASSHQGRTGELFF. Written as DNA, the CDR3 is TGCGCCAGCAGCCACCAGGGTCGGACCGGGGAGCTGTTTTTT.

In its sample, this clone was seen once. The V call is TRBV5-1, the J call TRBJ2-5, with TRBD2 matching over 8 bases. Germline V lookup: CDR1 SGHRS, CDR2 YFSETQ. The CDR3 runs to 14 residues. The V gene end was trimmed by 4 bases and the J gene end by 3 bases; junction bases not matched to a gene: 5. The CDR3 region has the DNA TGCGCCAGCAGCGAGCGGGAGAAGAAAGAGACCCAGTACTTC. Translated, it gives CASSEREKKETQYF. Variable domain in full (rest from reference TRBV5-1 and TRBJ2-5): KAGVTQTPRYLIKTRGQQVTLSCSPISGHRSVSWYQQTPGQGLQFLFEYFSETQRNKGNFPGRFSGRQFSNSRSEMNVSTLELGDSALYLCASSEREKKETQYFGPGTRLLVL.

This CDR3 is CASSRRRTDTQYF. The CDR3 nucleotides read TGCGCCAGCAGCCGGAGACGGACAGATACGCAGTATTTT. This chain joins TRBV10-1 and TRBJ2-3; no clear D gene. Germline loops: CDR1 WNHNN, CDR2 SYGVQD (reference sequence). V shed 6 bases and J shed 3 bases, with 10 bases lying between them. This CDR3 is 13 amino acids long.

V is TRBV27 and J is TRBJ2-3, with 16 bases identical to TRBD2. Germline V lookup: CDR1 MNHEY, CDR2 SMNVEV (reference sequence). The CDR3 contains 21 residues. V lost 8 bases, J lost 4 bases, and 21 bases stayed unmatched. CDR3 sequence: CASRRRTAGTSGRGSADTQYF. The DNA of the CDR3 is TGTGCCAGCCGAAGACGGACCGCCGGGACTAGCGGGAGGGGGAGCGCAGATACGCAGTATTTT.

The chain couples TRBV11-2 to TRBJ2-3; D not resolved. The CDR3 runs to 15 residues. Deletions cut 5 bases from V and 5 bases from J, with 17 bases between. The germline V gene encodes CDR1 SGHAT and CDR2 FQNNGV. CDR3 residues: CASSVPNYPGDTQYF. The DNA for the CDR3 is TGTGCCAGCAGCGTCCCCAACTACCCGGGAGATACGCAGTATTTT.

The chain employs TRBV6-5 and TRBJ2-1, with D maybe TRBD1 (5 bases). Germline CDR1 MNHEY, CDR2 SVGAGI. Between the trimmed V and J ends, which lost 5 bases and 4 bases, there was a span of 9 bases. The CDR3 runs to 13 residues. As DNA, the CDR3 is TGTGCCAGCAGTCATCCAGGGTACAATGAGCAGTTCTTC. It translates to CASSHPGYNEQFF.

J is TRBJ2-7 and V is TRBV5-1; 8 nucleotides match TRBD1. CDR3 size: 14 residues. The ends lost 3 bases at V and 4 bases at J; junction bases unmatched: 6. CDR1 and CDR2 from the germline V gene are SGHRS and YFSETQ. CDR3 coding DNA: TGCGCCAGCAGCTCCCACAGGGGGAGGTACGAGCAGTACTTC. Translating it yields CASSSHRGRYEQYF.

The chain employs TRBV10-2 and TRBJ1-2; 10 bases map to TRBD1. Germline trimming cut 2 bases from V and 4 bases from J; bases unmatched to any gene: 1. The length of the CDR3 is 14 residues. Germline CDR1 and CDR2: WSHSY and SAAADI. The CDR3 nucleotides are TGCGCCAGCAGTGAGGGGGACAGGGGCTATGGCTACACCTTC. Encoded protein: CASSEGDRGYGYTF.

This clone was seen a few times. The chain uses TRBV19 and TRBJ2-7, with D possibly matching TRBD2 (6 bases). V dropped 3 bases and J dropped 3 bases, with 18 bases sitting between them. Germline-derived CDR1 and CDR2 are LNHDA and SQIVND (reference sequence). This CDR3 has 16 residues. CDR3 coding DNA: TGTGCCAGTAGTATGGGACCGGGAACGGGGGACTACGAGCAGTACTTC. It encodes CASSMGPGTGDYEQYF.

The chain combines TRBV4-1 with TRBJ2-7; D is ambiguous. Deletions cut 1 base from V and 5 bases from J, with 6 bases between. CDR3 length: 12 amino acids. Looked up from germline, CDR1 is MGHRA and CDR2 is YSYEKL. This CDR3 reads CASSQGQDEQYF. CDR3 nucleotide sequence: TGCGCCAGCAGCCAAGGGCAGGACGAGCAGTACTTC.

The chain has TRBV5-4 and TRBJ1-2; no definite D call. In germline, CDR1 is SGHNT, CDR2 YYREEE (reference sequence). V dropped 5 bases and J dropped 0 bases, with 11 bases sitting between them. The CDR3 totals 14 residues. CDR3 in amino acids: CASREDPANYGYTF. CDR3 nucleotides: TGTGCCAGCAGGGAGGACCCAGCTAACTATGGCTACACCTTC.